The clone carrying this T cell receptor (beta chain) is labeled as medium-sized. The repertoire was sequenced with immunoSEQ multiplex PCR; TCRdb's copy has only in-frame clones and lacks some. The top ten clones hold roughly 5% of a sample with roughly 120,000 clones, about 77% of them seen once. The V and J ends lost 5 bases and 6 bases respectively, with 16 bases between them. CDR1 is MDHEN and CDR2 is SYDVKM in the germline V gene. The CDR3 length is 14 residues. The sample comes from a study of radiotherapy plus CTLA-4 blockade in lung cancer. The chain uses TRBV28 and TRBJ1-1; D not certain. This receptor was taken from a human donor with non-small cell lung cancer who had a partial response to radiotherapy plus ipilimumab. This sample comprised peripheral blood, obtained from a patient treated with radiotherapy plus ipilimumab. DNA for the CDR3: TGTGCCAGCAGTCTCCCCGGGTTATCATCTGAAGCTTTCTTT. Translating it yields CASSLPGLSSEAFF.